These T cell receptor beta chains were read from a single sample in a study of CD8 T cells in Susac syndrome. TCRdb recomputed calls from the immunoSEQ multiplex PCR reads with MiXCR, one row per CDR3 protein. Of nearly 200,000 distinct CDR3 sequences in the sample, roughly 95% were seen once. Sample: CD4+ T cells from PBMCs. The receptor source for this set is a human donor with multiple sclerosis. Both conserved end residues are part of each CDR3.

v_gene: TRBV29-1; CDR3aa: CSGRDSSYEQYF
v_gene: TRBV6-6; CDR3aa: CASSLGTGETQYF
v_gene: TRBV6-5; CDR3aa: CASSYSWTDTGELFF
v_gene: TRBV29-1; CDR3aa: CSVGPSGWAREQYF
v_gene: TRBV20-1; CDR3aa: CSATGTGSQPQHF
v_gene: TRBV6-5; CDR3aa: CASSLRRQAYNEQFF
v_gene: TRBV7-9; CDR3aa: CASSLTADQETQYF
v_gene: TRBV18; CDR3aa: CASSPAGGPYEQYF
v_gene: TRBV20-1; CDR3aa: CSARRQAGGRYNEQFF
v_gene: TRBV29-1; CDR3aa: CSEVAGSYEQYF
v_gene: TRBV4-2; CDR3aa: CASSGRTGGLREQYF
v_gene: TRBV27; CDR3aa: CASSFTPAAGDTQYF
v_gene: TRBV24-1; CDR3aa: CATSEGAQYYEQFF
v_gene: TRBV5-4; CDR3aa: CASSTRSEETQYF
v_gene: TRBV20-1; CDR3aa: CSARTPTGSQETQYF
v_gene: TRBV9; CDR3aa: CASSVGGRLLRGRAEDTGELFF
v_gene: TRBV7-9; CDR3aa: CASSYPANSYGYTF
v_gene: TRBV5-4; CDR3aa: CASSLPGLNQPQHF
v_gene: TRBV6-1; CDR3aa: CATERASDYGYTF
v_gene: TRBV29-1; CDR3aa: CSVEQPSNYGYTF
v_gene: TRBV20-1; CDR3aa: CSADLAGGDTQYF
v_gene: TRBV7-9; CDR3aa: CASSLGPSGGTGELFF
v_gene: TRBV20-1; CDR3aa: CSANPKIREAFF
v_gene: TRBV28; CDR3aa: CASSLPGQIYEQYF
v_gene: TRBV7-2; CDR3aa: CASSSNRGVEGKLFF
v_gene: TRBV20-1; CDR3aa: CSAAAGGWANVLTF
v_gene: TRBV5-1; CDR3aa: CASSLYRGYDGYTF
v_gene: TRBV7-2; CDR3aa: CASRQTGTQYF
v_gene: TRBV2; CDR3aa: CASSDRDWTNTQYF
v_gene: TRBV30; CDR3aa: CAWSHYSGTYNEQFF
v_gene: TRBV7-3; CDR3aa: CASSLNQGPEFF
v_gene: TRBV12-5; CDR3aa: CASGLGQVAYEQYF
v_gene: TRBV20-1; CDR3aa: CSARFTTPGTYTGELFF
v_gene: TRBV11-2; CDR3aa: CASSLRQGGTYGYTF
v_gene: TRBV5-4; CDR3aa: CASSLKLVGDTQYF
v_gene: TRBV30; CDR3aa: CAWSPTGSTEAFF
v_gene: TRBV4-2; CDR3aa: CASSQDLAGGYNEQFF
v_gene: TRBV6-1; CDR3aa: CASHVSGANVLTF
v_gene: TRBV5-1; CDR3aa: CASSLGTLGNEQFF
v_gene: TRBV18; CDR3aa: CASSPAGLAGGRGTDTQYF
v_gene: TRBV4-1; CDR3aa: CASSLSGGGWDGYTF
v_gene: TRBV5-6; CDR3aa: CASSTGQGGYTF
v_gene: TRBV20-1; CDR3aa: CSASYYRSTDTQYF
v_gene: TRBV3-1; CDR3aa: CASGGLLNTEAFF
v_gene: TRBV9; CDR3aa: CASSVQRTDTQYF
v_gene: TRBV29-1; CDR3aa: CSAPTGGGEKLFF
v_gene: TRBV5-1; CDR3aa: CASSFGRALRNEQFF
v_gene: TRBV12-3/TRBV12-4; CDR3aa: CASSIAGGPTGELFF
v_gene: TRBV28; CDR3aa: CASSGLDLGYTF
v_gene: TRBV29-1; CDR3aa: CSVVSGANTEAFF
v_gene: TRBV12-3/TRBV12-4; CDR3aa: CASSPRVGTEAFF
v_gene: TRBV7-9; CDR3aa: CASSPGTRETQYF
v_gene: TRBV19; CDR3aa: CASSIPREETQYF
v_gene: TRBV27; CDR3aa: CASSPSRNQPQHF